This T cell receptor (beta chain) comes out of a study of blood T cell repertoires in COVID-19. CDR1 is SEHNR, CDR2 FQNEAQ, per germline (reference sequence). CDR3 length equals 14 residues. V lost 5 bases and J lost 6, with 11 bases in between. Clones were read by immunoSEQ multiplex PCR, and TCRdb kept only the in-frame ones, dropping some. This table has fewer than 350,000 clones, roughly 88% appearing once. This sequence originates from a man younger than 40 who had recovered from COVID-19. Sample: PBMCs or T cells enriched from blood (not recorded which). V is TRBV7-9 and J is TRBJ1-6; a weak D match, TRBD1 (6 bases). CDR3 in DNA: TGTGCCAGCAGCCCACAGGGCGGTAATTCACCCCTCCACTTT. Amino acids: CASSPQGGNSPLHF.